What follows describes a single TCR beta chain. The antigen is not known. The data stem from a study of CD8+CD57+ T cells in acquired aplastic anemia. As for the study in general: The average for DNA from sorted CD4+ and CD8+ cells was 3.2 ug. General study findings and limits: Patients shared some 29 CD8+ CDR3 sequences with controls.

Profiling that covered TCR beta VDJ and CDR3 relied on genomic DNA as its template. Via MiXCR, TCRdb re-called the reads, giving one row per CDR3 protein. The profile shows roughly 280,000 distinct CDR3 sequences, 56% of them singletons. Sequencing involved patients with CD8+CD57+ cell expansion previously shown by flow cytometry. Source material: sorted CD4+, CD8+, or CD8+CD57+ T cells (not recorded which) from PBMCs. The sequence came from a human donor with aplastic anemia.

DNA of the CDR3: TGTGCCAGCAGATCGCGGCGGTCGGGAGAGACCCAGTACTTC. Translation: CASRSRRSGETQYF. This chain connects TRBV24-1 to TRBJ2-5; D remains unclear. V lost 11 bases and J 4 bases, leaving 19 bases between the germline ends. CDR1 KGHDR and CDR2 SFDVKD come from the germline V gene. The CDR3 is 14 residues long.